The rows below give T cell receptor beta chains drawn from one sample of a study of blood T cell repertoires in COVID-19. Clones were sequenced by immunoSEQ multiplex PCR, and TCRdb holds only the in-frame ones, with some missing. The data show roughly 340,000 clones, 90% to 95% seen once. The sequencing sample was made of peripheral blood. These receptors originate from a woman aged 18-35 years who had recovered from COVID-19. Both conserved end residues are trimmed from each CDR3. The D gene is left open where the match is weak. For some rows the clone size is stated as once, few or many, or as a class when expanded; others skip it.

TRBD2	TRBV6-5	TRBJ2-1	.	ASSYSAGVSYNEQF
.	TRBV19	TRBJ2-2	.	ASSIVRGNTGELF
.	TRBV5-1	TRBJ1-1	.	ASSEERVWKATEAF
TRBD2	TRBV11-3	TRBJ2-1	.	ASSWGLADYNEQF
TRBD2	TRBV19	TRBJ2-1	.	ASSTMTSGSSYNEQF
.	TRBV7-7	TRBJ2-5	.	ASSLSETGQETQY
TRBD2	TRBV19	TRBJ2-1	.	ASTRIGGLAGLYFYNEQF
.	TRBV4-1	TRBJ2-1	once	ASSQERVWGNEQF
.	TRBV7-9	TRBJ2-1	many	ASSHRDIKF
.	TRBV19	TRBJ2-3	.	ASSIRVMGTDTQY
TRBD1	TRBV30	TRBJ1-2	.	ACSRDRGRGSYGYT
.	TRBV7-2	TRBJ2-1	once	ASSSGLTNNEQF
TRBD1	TRBV11-2	TRBJ2-3	.	ASSKDRAGDTQY
TRBD2	TRBV27	TRBJ2-5	.	ASSTLTTSRQETQY
.	TRBV4-3	TRBJ2-1	.	ASSQEGAANEQF
.	TRBV5-8	TRBJ1-3	.	ASSLMTKRSGNTIY
.	TRBV7-9	TRBJ1-2	.	ASSLEGGTDYGYT
TRBD1	TRBV12-5	TRBJ1-2	.	ASGPGQSDGYT
.	TRBV5-6	TRBJ2-4	.	ASSLSPAGKNIQY
.	TRBV9	TRBJ2-2	.	ASSVDGINTGELF
.	TRBV30	TRBJ1-1	once	AWSPQGRTTEAF
.	TRBV9	TRBJ1-1	.	ASSGRKNTEAF
.	TRBV24-1	TRBJ2-1	.	ATSDFRGGSSYNEQF
.	TRBV7-2	TRBJ2-1	.	ASSFRGGTYNEQF
TRBD2	TRBV7-8	TRBJ2-5	few	ASSFSLAGVKGDQY
TRBD1	TRBV5-8	TRBJ2-3	.	ASSLGQGVTDTQY
.	TRBV18	TRBJ1-5	.	ASSPSGGVTQPQH
TRBD2	TRBV25-1	TRBJ2-3	.	ASAPLAGGTDTQY
TRBD1	TRBV2	TRBJ1-5	.	ASRPDRVSNQPQH
TRBD1	TRBV6-5	TRBJ1-5	.	ASSLQGSVQPQH
.	TRBV6-2/TRBV6-3	TRBJ2-5	.	ASSYPPRLEGGPIETQY
.	TRBV20-1	TRBJ2-4	.	SAQNIQY
.	TRBV7-9	TRBJ2-4	.	ASSRWDSLAKNIQY
TRBD1	TRBV6-5	TRBJ2-1	.	ASSYGTGGLEQF
.	TRBV29-1	TRBJ1-1	.	SVAPLTNTEAF
.	TRBV4-1	TRBJ2-1	.	ASSQDSSYNEQF
.	TRBV7-2	TRBJ1-1	.	ASSRGLNTEAF
.	TRBV6-4	TRBJ2-1	.	ASSRERGINEQF
.	TRBV27	TRBJ1-2	.	ASSKGSRPYGYT
.	TRBV7-8	TRBJ2-4	.	ASSLVGRGKKNIQY
.	TRBV7-2	TRBJ2-3	.	ASYDRGVSDTQY